The rows below give T cell receptor beta chains drawn from one sample of a study of molecular identifiers for immune sequencing clone quantification. TCRdb recomputed calls from the PCR reads with MiXCR, one row per CDR3 protein. The sample has more than 550,000 distinct CDR3 sequences, 25% seen once. The specimen was naive CD8+ T cells from blood, with Jurkat cell RNA spiked in. Source of these receptors: a human donor in good health. Some libraries in this study had Jurkat cell RNA spiked in. The CDR3 runs from the conserved cysteine through the conserved F or W. D genes are given only for firm matches. Clone size appears in some rows only: once, few, many, or a class for an expanded clone.

>TRBV19|-|TRBJ2-5|TRBD2
CAGSPPRGSDQETQYF
TGTGCCGGTAGCCCCCCGCGCGGGAGCGATCAAGAGACCCAGTACTTC
>TRBV11-2|-|TRBJ1-1|-
CASSLHFHMNTEAFF
TGTGCCAGCAGCCTTCACTTCCACATGAACACTGAAGCTTTCTTT
>TRBV5-1|many|TRBJ2-3|-
CASSLGAGVSTDTQYF
TGCGCCAGCAGCTTGGGGGCCGGGGTGAGCACAGATACGCAGTATTTT
>TRBV19|-|TRBJ1-1|-
CASTLGRGLTEAFF
TGTGCCAGTACCTTGGGACGGGGGCTCACTGAAGCTTTCTTT
>TRBV5-5|-|TRBJ2-7|-
CASSLVPEYEQYF
TGTGCCAGCAGCTTGGTGCCAGAATACGAGCAGTACTTC
>TRBV11-2|many|TRBJ2-1|-
CASSLVAAYNEQFF
TGTGCCAGCAGCTTAGTAGCGGCCTACAATGAGCAGTTCTTC
>TRBV24-1|-|TRBJ2-1|-
CATSDLGTPYDNEQFF
TGTGCCACCAGTGATTTGGGGACCCCCTACGACAATGAGCAGTTCTTC
>TRBV4-3|-|TRBJ2-7|TRBD2
CASSQARTSVYEQYF
TGCGCCAGCAGCCAAGCACGGACTAGCGTCTACGAGCAGTACTTC
>TRBV4-1|-|TRBJ2-1|-
CASSQVYSREQFF
TGCGCCAGCAGCCAGGTATACTCTCGGGAGCAGTTCTTC
>TRBV28|-|TRBJ2-7|-
CATQYRGAYQSSYEQYF
TGTGCCACCCAGTATAGAGGCGCTTACCAGAGCTCCTACGAGCAGTACTTC
>TRBV13|-|TRBJ2-2|-
CASSSEGGDTGELFF
TGTGCCAGCAGCAGTGAAGGGGGGGACACCGGGGAGCTGTTTTTT
>TRBV19|many|TRBJ1-5|-
CASSIGSRGSNQPQHF
TGTGCCAGTAGTATAGGCTCAAGGGGAAGCAATCAGCCCCAGCATTTT
>TRBV12-3/TRBV12-4|few|TRBJ2-2|TRBD2
CASSLPGLAVNTGELFF
TGTGCCAGCAGTTTACCGGGACTAGCGGTGAACACCGGGGAGCTGTTTTTT
>TRBV11-3|-|TRBJ2-2|-
CASSTYRAPGELFF
TGTGCCAGCAGCACATACAGGGCCCCCGGGGAGCTGTTTTTT
>TRBV29-1|few|TRBJ2-3|-
CSLGGGVTSTDTQYF
TGCAGCCTTGGGGGGGGCGTAACTAGCACAGATACGCAGTATTTT
>TRBV4-1|few|TRBJ2-1|TRBD1
CASSQGQGVYNEQFF
TGCGCCAGCAGCCAGGGACAGGGGGTTTACAATGAGCAGTTCTTC
>TRBV4-3|few|TRBJ2-7|-
CASSLIRAEHYEQYF
TGCGCCAGCAGCCTTATACGAGCGGAACACTACGAGCAGTACTTC